The T cell receptor (beta chain) described here comes from a study of PD-1 blockade in classical Hodgkin lymphoma (dated by TCRdb to the early 2020s). About the study as a whole: The study used CyTOF and TCR beta sequencing to define a peripheral blood immune signature of response to PD-1 blockade in classical Hodgkin lymphoma. Summary of the overall study and its limitations: Only a single clinical trial cohort was studied, and what caused the repertoire differences, possibly disease activity or prior therapy, remained undefined. Baseline TCR diversity was reported as lower in newly diagnosed patients than in healthy donors, and lower still in relapsed/refractory patients.

On this clone: It lacks a known antigen. Base-call qualities are not available, and no considerably larger clone is one nucleotide away.

This specimen's time point label, per the study, means: newly diagnosed, previously untreated cHL patient sample. PBMCs from patients with newly diagnosed, previously untreated classical Hodgkin lymphoma were sequenced as a comparison group for the relapsed/refractory trial patients. After peripheral blood was drawn into 8 mL Vacutainer Cell Preparation Tubes, PBMCs were isolated by centrifugation and then cryopreserved. The Qiagen DNeasy kit was used to extract genomic DNA both from unsorted PBMCs and from the negatively selected CD4+ and CD8+ fractions. Amplification of TCR beta CDR3 regions was done by immunoSEQ multiplex PCR with primers that anneal to V and J segments. A synthetic immune receptor repertoire was used to minimize amplification bias, and any residual bias was removed computationally once sequencing was done. The study's own analysis went as follows. Custom Python scripts were used to quantify repertoire diversity as the Shannon entropy index. The unsorted, CD4+ and CD8+ repertoires were each analyzed separately, with the exception of combined analyses, where CD4+ and CD8+ sequences were merged in silico. Here the immuneACCESS table is served through TCRdb, limited to in-frame sequences with V and J called. Missing clones are a known gap in these copies; in checked studies unresolved V genes cover under half, and the rest lacks a known reason. That table furnishes V, J and clone size, whereas the DNA furnished D and trimming. This sample holds about 16,000 clones; around 90% were observed only once. The top ten constitute 6.9% of the sample.

The specimen sequenced was peripheral blood mononuclear cells (PBMCs). The sequence was obtained from a human donor with classical Hodgkin lymphoma.

CDR3 sequence: CATSAAGQRGGNQPQHF. The nucleotides read TGTGCCACCAGCGCTGCGGGACAACGGGGTGGCAATCAGCCCCAGCATTTT. The rearranged chain carries TRBV15 and TRBJ1-5; tentative D gene TRBD1, with 6 bases matching. Relative to germline, V is 5 bases shorter and J is 2 bases shorter, with 19 bases between their ends. The CDR3 covers 17 residues, taking in both the cysteine and the phenylalanine. The kept DNA is CDR3 alone, 51 bases in frame from the first base. Sequences LNHNV (CDR1) and YYDKDF (CDR2) are obtained from the germline V gene (reference sequence).